This T cell receptor (beta chain) was obtained from a study of cytomegalovirus exposure and HLA in healthy donors. PCR involved 60 Vbeta and 13 Jbeta primers. In the original workflow: Approximately 9.9 million shared chains were among the approximately 87 million unique TCR beta chains that a later analysis counted. Repertoires were generated with immunoSEQ multiplex PCR, while TCRdb's copy carries only in-frame clones and drops some. V, J and clone size reflect that table, while D and trimming were determined from the DNA. The repertoire holds approximately 220,000 clones, with 83% as singletons. V gave up 4 bases and J gave up 4 bases; unmatched junction bases: 4. Germline V CDR1 and CDR2: SNHLY, FYNNEI. There are 15 residues in the CDR3.

Sequencing input: PBMCs. The source of this sequence is a girl between 10 and 17 years old in good health and CMV-seronegative. The chain is built from TRBV2 and TRBJ2-1; 10 nucleotides line up with TRBD2. The CDR3, as DNA: TGTGCCAGCAGTGCTAGCGGGAGAGTATACAATGAGCAGTTCTTC. Amino acid sequence: CASSASGRVYNEQFF.